Below, 14 T cell receptor beta chains from the same sample are listed, as sequenced in a study of T cell responses to AZD1222 COVID-19 vaccine. Only in-frame clones appear in the TCRdb table, and some are missing; sequencing was by immunoSEQ multiplex PCR. The sample contains approximately 150,000 clones, 75% to 95% of which appear only once. The sample was peripheral blood, taken 28 days after the second AZD1222 dose. The receptors were sampled from an adult who received the AZD1222 COVID-19 vaccine.

This chain links TRBV9 with TRBJ2-2; a weak D match, TRBD2 (7 bases). The ends were cut back, 4 bases at V and 2 bases at J, with 15 bases in the middle. Germline V CDR1 and CDR2: SGDLS, YYNGEE. The CDR3 contains 16 residues. The CDR3 region is CASSPFAGANTGELFF. The CDR3 nucleotides read TGTGCCAGCAGCCCCTTTGCGGGGGCTAACACCGGGGAGCTGTTTTTT.

The chain joins TRBV4-1 to TRBJ1-5; D is undetermined. CDR3 length: 12 amino acids. From germline, CDR1 is MGHRA and CDR2 YSYEKL. Trimming cost V 2 bases and J 9 bases, with 8 bases left between them. CDR3: CASSQSEGPQHF. DNA for the CDR3: TGCGCCAGCAGCCAAAGTGAGGGGCCCCAGCATTTT.

The V call is TRBV7-9, the J call TRBJ1-2; 8 bases are shared with TRBD1. The CDR3 is 13 amino acids. With V trimmed by 6 bases and J by 11 bases, 11 bases remained unmatched. CDR1 is SEHNR, CDR2 FQNEAQ, per germline (reference sequence). CDR3 DNA: TGTGCCAGCAGGGGGATGACAGGGGACGTTTACACCTTC. This sequence encodes CASRGMTGDVYTF.

V usage is TRBV7-2 and J usage is TRBJ2-3; D not certain. The CDR3 length is 12 residues. Germline CDR1 reads SGHTA; CDR2 reads FQGNSA. V was pared by 4 bases and J by 6 bases, with 8 bases between. The CDR3 loop reads CASSSVGDTQYF. The CDR3 nucleotides read TGTGCCAGCAGCTCGGTAGGGGATACGCAGTATTTT.

V usage is TRBV6-5 and J usage is TRBJ1-5, with D uncertain. From germline, CDR1 is MNHEY and CDR2 SVGAGI. CDR3 length equals 12 residues. Between the trimmed V and J ends, which lost 5 bases and 11 bases, there was a span of 13 bases. The CDR3 bases are TGTGCCAGCAGTAGTGTTTATGGGACCCAGCATTTT. It yields the protein CASSSVYGTQHF.

This clone was counted between two and nine times. The rearrangement links TRBV5-1 to TRBJ1-6; TRBD1 matches at 11 bases. The CDR3 consists of 15 residues. Unmatched junction bases numbered 4, after V lost 2 bases and J lost 9 bases. CDR1 is SGHRS, CDR2 YFSETQ, per germline. The CDR3 sequence: CASSFGQGASSPLHF. As DNA, the CDR3 is TGCGCCAGCAGCTTTGGACAGGGGGCGAGTTCACCCCTCCACTTT.

This chain uses TRBV10-3 with TRBJ1-1; D remains unclear. Trimming removed 2 bases from V and 0 bases from J, with 7 bases in between. CDR3 length equals 14 residues. Germline lookup yields CDR1 ENHRY and CDR2 SYGVKD. CDR3 bases: TGTGCCATCAGTGAGGGAGGTATGAACACTGAAGCTTTCTTT. This encodes CAISEGGMNTEAFF.

The gene calls are TRBV5-1 and TRBJ1-4; 10 nucleotides line up with TRBD1. This CDR3 region has 18 residues. V was pared by 4 bases and J by 0 bases, with 9 bases of the junction left unmatched. Germline V lookup: CDR1 SGHRS, CDR2 YFSETQ. CDR3 protein: CASSLRDRGEATNEKLFF. Here the CDR3 DNA reads TGCGCCAGCAGCCTTCGGGACAGGGGCGAGGCAACTAATGAAAAACTGTTTTTT.

In its sample, this clone was seen a few times. This sequence joins TRBV16 and TRBJ1-2, with a tentative D call TRBD1 (5 bases). Trimming left V 3 bases short and J 4 bases short, with 9 bases between. Germline CDR1 KGHSY, CDR2 FQNENV. The CDR3 length is 13 residues. CDR3 DNA sequence: TGTGCCAGCAGCCAGGGGACGGTCTATGGCTACACCTTC. Translated, it gives CASSQGTVYGYTF.

The genes are TRBV29-1 and TRBJ1-1; perhaps TRBD1 as D (6 bases). The CDR3 sequence is 13 residues long. V lost 4 bases and J lost 0, with 9 bases in between. CDR1 and CDR2 from the germline V gene are SQVTM and ANQGSEA. The CDR3 sequence is CSVGRDMNTEAFF. The CDR3 coding sequence is TGCAGCGTTGGCAGGGACATGAACACTGAAGCTTTCTTT.

The rearrangement joins TRBV4-1 to TRBJ2-4; either TRBD1 or TRBD2 may supply D (5 bases each). The germline V gene has CDR1 MGHRA and CDR2 YSYEKL. V gave up 1 base and J gave up 7 bases, with 11 bases separating them. There are 14 residues in the CDR3. DNA of the CDR3: TGCGCCAGCAGCCAAGGTCTCAGGGAGAACATTCAGTACTTC. As protein: CASSQGLRENIQYF.

V gene TRBV4-1 combines with J gene TRBJ1-5; 10 bases line up with TRBD1. V shed 4 bases, J shed 5 bases, and the junction held 5 bases outside the gene matches. This CDR3 is 15 amino acids long. Germline V gene lookup returns CDR1 MGHRA and CDR2 YSYEKL. CDR3 nucleotides: TGCGCCAGCAGCCCGGGACAGGGGCCCGATCAGCCCCAGCATTTT. Its protein is CASSPGQGPDQPQHF.

CDR3 DNA: TGTGCCAGCAGCCAAGGCGGGACAGGGTCCCCTGGCTACACCTTC. This codes for CASSQGGTGSPGYTF. V is TRBV3-1 (or the pseudogene TRBV3-2) and J is TRBJ1-2, with TRBD1 matching over 9 bases. CDR1 LGHDT and CDR2 YNNKEL come from the germline V gene (reference sequence). J lost 7 bases, V lost 1 base, and 7 bases had no gene match. The CDR3 sequence is 15 residues long.

The V and J genes are TRBV19 and TRBJ2-5; 10 positions match TRBD1. In germline, CDR1 is LNHDA, CDR2 SQIVND (reference sequence). The CDR3 totals 15 residues. V gave up 4 bases and J gave up 3 bases; unmatched junction bases: 5. The CDR3 loop is CASSRPGQGEETQYF. DNA of the CDR3: TGTGCCAGTAGTAGACCAGGACAGGGGGAAGAGACCCAGTACTTC.